This TCR beta chain stems from a study of T cell repertoires in cytomegalovirus infection. Study-wide context: The public TCR beta signatures pointed to both CMV infection and matching HLA type. Whole-study findings and limits: Clonotypes of TCR beta that were HLA-C-restricted and CMV-specific dominated the ex vivo response. Pooled public TCR beta family frequency picked out CMV carriers with the relevant HLA.

TCRdb recomputed calls from the reads with MiXCR, one row per CDR3 protein. Of some 700,000 distinct CDR3 sequences in the sample, 33% were seen once. This clonotype was observed a handful of times. The target antigen is unknown. Germline V lookup: CDR1 SGHTA, CDR2 FQGNSA. The CDR3 is made up of 12 amino acids. The V and J ends lost 4 bases and 6 bases respectively, with 9 bases between them. This clonotype originated in a human donor in good health (CMV status not recorded). Some clones in this sample may be carry-over from other donors' samples. This specimen was cultured PBMCs, taken from culture after CMV antigen stimulation. V gene TRBV7-2 combines with J gene TRBJ1-1; no firm D call. This CDR3 reads CASSWPTPEAFF. The CDR3 DNA follows: TGTGCCAGCAGCTGGCCAACGCCTGAAGCTTTCTTT.